The 11 T cell receptor beta chains reported below all come from one sample, sequenced in a study of blood T cell repertoires in COVID-19. Using immunoSEQ multiplex PCR, the repertoire was profiled, and TCRdb retains in-frame clones only, with some absent. The sample shows 180,000 or so clones, about nine tenths of them seen only once. Sequenced material: peripheral blood. The receptors originated from a man younger than 35 with active or convalescent COVID-19.

This chain connects TRBV18 to TRBJ1-2; D call uncertain. This CDR3 has 13 residues. Trimming cost V 3 bases and J 3 bases, with 8 bases left between them. CDR1 is KGHSH, CDR2 LQKENI, per germline. CDR3 region: CASSPAVDYGYTF. DNA for the CDR3: TGTGCCAGCTCACCGGCCGTTGACTATGGCTACACCTTC.

This clone was seen once. The CDR3 region is CSATSTDTEAFF. The DNA of the CDR3 is TGCAGCGCTACATCGACAGACACTGAAGCTTTCTTT. The chain employs TRBV29-1 and TRBJ1-1; TRBD1 is a possible D gene (5 bases). From germline, CDR1 is SQVTM and CDR2 ANQGSEA. The CDR3 contains 12 residues. The germline V and J ends were trimmed by 7 bases and 3 bases, with 12 bases remaining between them.

The chain recombines TRBV6-6 with TRBJ1-2; TRBD1 matches 7 bases. V was clipped by 7 bases and J by 0 bases; unmatched bases: 5. The CDR3 consists of 14 residues. Germline values: CDR1 MNHNY, CDR2 SVGAGI (reference sequence). The chain's CDR3 is CASTGQISNYGYTF. For the CDR3, the DNA is TGTGCCAGCACGGGACAGATTTCTAACTATGGCTACACCTTC.

The CDR3 loop reads CASSSRTGLGTEAFF. DNA for the CDR3: TGTGCCAGCAGCTCCCGGACAGGGCTGGGCACTGAAGCTTTCTTT. The V call is TRBV5-4, the J call TRBJ1-1, with 8 bases identical to TRBD1. J was trimmed by 4 bases and V by 3 bases; bases with no gene match: 8. This CDR3 region has 15 residues. Germline CDR1 SGHNT, CDR2 YYREEE (reference sequence). Filled out from reference TRBV5-4 and TRBJ1-1, the complete variable domain reads ETGVTQSPTHLIKTRGQQVTLRCSSQSGHNTVSWYQQALGQGPQFIFQYYREEENGRGNFPPRFSGLQFPNYSSELNVNALELDDSALYLCASSSRTGLGTEAFFGQGTRLTVV.

This chain links TRBV25-1 with TRBJ2-3, with 8 bases fitting TRBD2. The germline CDR1 and CDR2 sequences are MGHDK and SYGVNS. The CDR3 covers 16 residues. V was pared by 1 base and J by 4 bases, with 7 bases of the junction left unmatched. CDR3 protein: CASSESSGSASDTQYF. CDR3 bases: TGTGCCAGCAGTGAATCCAGCGGGAGTGCCTCAGATACGCAGTATTTT. Filled out from reference TRBV25-1 and TRBJ2-3, the complete variable domain reads EADIYQTPRYLVIGTGKKITLECSQTMGHDKMYWYQQDPGMELHLIHYSYGVNSTEKGDLSSESTVSRIRTEHFPLTLESARPSHTSQYLCASSESSGSASDTQYFGPGTRLTVL.

The gene calls are TRBV7-2 and TRBJ1-2; D gene uncertain. CDR1 is SGHTA and CDR2 is FQGNSA in the germline V gene. The CDR3 contains 14 residues. V lost 6 bases, J lost 0 bases, and 11 bases lay in between. The CDR3 is CASSSAGANYGYTF. CDR3 coding DNA: TGTGCCAGCAGTTCCGCCGGGGCTAACTATGGCTACACCTTC.

V usage is TRBV7-9 and J usage is TRBJ2-1; D call uncertain. This CDR3 comprises 15 residues. The ends were cut back, 1 base at V and 7 bases at J, with 14 bases in the middle. Germline V lookup: CDR1 SEHNR, CDR2 FQNEAQ (reference sequence). CDR3 sequence reads: CASSLGFGGLNEQFF. CDR3 DNA: TGTGCCAGCAGCTTAGGTTTCGGTGGTCTTAATGAGCAGTTCTTC. The full variable domain, in which reference TRBV7-9 and TRBJ2-1 provide the parts outside the CDR3, is DTGVSQNPRHKITKRGQNVTFRCDPISEHNRLYWYRQTLGQGPEFLTYFQNEAQLEKSRLLSDRFSAERPKGSFSTLEIQRTEQGDSAMYLCASSLGFGGLNEQFFGPGTRLTVL.

The chain couples TRBV15 to TRBJ2-5, with 7 positions matching TRBD1. V lost 0 bases, J lost 4 bases, and 5 bases stayed unmatched. Germline-derived CDR1 and CDR2 are LNHNV and YYDKDF (reference sequence). This CDR3 contains 15 residues. CDR3 DNA: TGTGCCACCAGCAGAGAGAGGGACAGCGGAGAGACCCAGTACTTC. Residues: CATSRERDSGETQYF.

The CDR3 loop is CASAKKGDNEQFF. The CDR3 bases are TGCGCCAGCGCAAAAAAGGGGGACAATGAGCAGTTCTTC. This chain joins TRBV5-1 and TRBJ2-1; the D gene is possibly TRBD1 (6 bases). The CDR3 has 13 amino acids. In germline, CDR1 is SGHRS, CDR2 YFSETQ. V lost 7 bases, J lost 5 bases, and 13 bases lay in between.

The chain couples TRBV10-2 to TRBJ1-1; 8 nucleotides align to TRBD1. The length of the CDR3 is 13 residues. Germline lookup yields CDR1 WSHSY and CDR2 SAAADI. After removal of 9 bases from V and 3 bases from J, the junction contained 6 bases not matched to a gene. This chain's CDR3 is CASNRGLDTEAFF. Here the CDR3 DNA reads TGCGCCAGTAACAGGGGGTTGGACACTGAAGCTTTCTTT.

Worth noting for this clone: This specimen includes other DNA sequences encoding the same CDR3. The chain employs TRBV19 and TRBJ1-1; D might be TRBD1 (5 bases). The germline V gene encodes CDR1 LNHDA and CDR2 SQIVND (reference sequence). Trimming stripped 5 bases from V and 2 bases from J, with 9 bases between. This CDR3 comprises 13 residues. The CDR3 nucleotides read TGTGCCAGTAGTGTCGACAGAAACACTGAAGCTTTCTTT. This encodes CASSVDRNTEAFF.